The sequence of this TCR beta chain was determined in a study of cytomegalovirus exposure and HLA in healthy donors. General study findings and limits: HLA-A and HLA-B allele assignments for most subjects were reportedly predicted accurately using TCR beta sequences. Several of the most significant clusters were apparently associated with common viral pathogens in a later analysis. When a later analysis was performed, an Asian-associated ancestry cluster reportedly had fewer N-insertions than the roughly 640-donor mean.

PCR employed 60 Vbeta and 13 Jbeta primers. Data came from immunoSEQ multiplex PCR; TCRdb stores just in-frame clones and leaves some out. The specimen's table records about 53,000 clones. This CDR3 contains 15 residues. The J segment lost 5 bases and the V segment lost 5 bases, leaving 8 bases of the junction unmatched. Germline values: CDR1 MRHNA, CDR2 SNTAGT. When sampled, the donors appeared nominally healthy, though they likely had unrecorded immune exposures. Points on this clone: Its matching antigen is unknown.

This sequence originates from a man aged 18 to 29 in good health and CMV-seropositive. The specimen was PBMCs. The chain recombines TRBV6-4 with TRBJ1-2; 10 bases align to TRBD1. CDR3 loop: CASSSGTGARYGYTF. CDR3 nucleotides: TGTGCCAGCAGTTCGGGGACAGGGGCGAGGTATGGCTACACCTTC.